Sequencing of this T cell receptor beta chain was carried out in a study of blood T cell repertoires in COVID-19. Across the study: Whether acute or convalescent, the COVID-19 samples came from the United States, Italy and Spain. Sources were T cells, B-cell-depleted T cells, or PBMCs; the material itself was cDNA or gDNA.

Assay used: immunoSEQ multiplex PCR; TCRdb lists only in-frame clones, some missing. The data contain around 250,000 clones, roughly 85% of them singletons. The CDR3 has 15 amino acids. Per the germline V gene, CDR1 is LGHDT and CDR2 is YNNKEL (reference sequence). V lost 2 bases, J lost 6 bases, and 15 bases lay in between. This sequence joins TRBV3-1 (or the pseudogene TRBV3-2) and TRBJ2-3; possibly TRBD2 for D (6 bases). The sample consisted of peripheral blood. This TCR was recovered from a man between 60 and 75 years old who had recovered from COVID-19. The CDR3 region has the DNA TGTGCCAGCAGCCAACGGAGGGGAAACGTTGATACGCAGTATTTT. It codes for CASSQRRGNVDTQYF.